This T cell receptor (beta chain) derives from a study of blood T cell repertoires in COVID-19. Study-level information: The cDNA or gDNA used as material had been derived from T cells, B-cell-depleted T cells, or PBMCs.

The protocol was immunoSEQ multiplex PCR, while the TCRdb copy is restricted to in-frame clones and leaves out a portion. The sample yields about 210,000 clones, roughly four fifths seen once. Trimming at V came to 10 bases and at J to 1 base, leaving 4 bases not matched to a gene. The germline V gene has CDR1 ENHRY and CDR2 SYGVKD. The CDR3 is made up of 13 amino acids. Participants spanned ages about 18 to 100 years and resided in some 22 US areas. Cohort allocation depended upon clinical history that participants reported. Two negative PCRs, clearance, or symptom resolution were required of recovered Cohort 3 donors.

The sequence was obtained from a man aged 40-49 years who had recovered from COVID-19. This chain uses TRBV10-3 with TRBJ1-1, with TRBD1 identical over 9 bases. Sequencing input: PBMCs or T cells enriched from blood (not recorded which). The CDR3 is CATQGQGNTEAFF. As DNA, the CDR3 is TGTGCCACCCAGGGACAGGGGAACACTGAAGCTTTCTTT.